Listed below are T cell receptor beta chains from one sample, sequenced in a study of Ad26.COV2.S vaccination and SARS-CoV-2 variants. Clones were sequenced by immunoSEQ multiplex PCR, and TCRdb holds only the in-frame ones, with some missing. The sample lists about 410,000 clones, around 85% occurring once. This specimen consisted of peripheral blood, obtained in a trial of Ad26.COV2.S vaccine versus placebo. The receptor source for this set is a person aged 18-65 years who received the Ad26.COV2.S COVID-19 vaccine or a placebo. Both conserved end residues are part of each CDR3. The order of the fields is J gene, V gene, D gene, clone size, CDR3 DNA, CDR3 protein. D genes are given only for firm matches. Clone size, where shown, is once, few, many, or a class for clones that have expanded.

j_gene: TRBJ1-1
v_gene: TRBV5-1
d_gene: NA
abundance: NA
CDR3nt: TGCGCCAGCAGAGTTGGGAACACTGAAGCTTTCTTT
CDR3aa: CASRVGNTEAFF

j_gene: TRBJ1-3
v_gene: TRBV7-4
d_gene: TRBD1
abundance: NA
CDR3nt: TGTGCCAGCAGCTTATACCGCGGGAGACAGGGTCGGGACACCATATATTTT
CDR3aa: CASSLYRGRQGRDTIYF

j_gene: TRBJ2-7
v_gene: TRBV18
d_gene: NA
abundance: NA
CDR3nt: TGTGCCAGCTCACCACCCGGAGGGGGCGAGCAGTACTTC
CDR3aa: CASSPPGGGEQYF

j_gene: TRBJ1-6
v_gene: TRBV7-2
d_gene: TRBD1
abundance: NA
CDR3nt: TGTGCCAGCAGCAAAACCGGGACAGGCATTGATTCACCCCTCCACTTT
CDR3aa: CASSKTGTGIDSPLHF

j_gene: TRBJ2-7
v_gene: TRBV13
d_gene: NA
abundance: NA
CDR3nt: TGTGCCAGCAGCCCCCGAGGGACACTTGCCTACGAGCAGTACTTC
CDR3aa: CASSPRGTLAYEQYF

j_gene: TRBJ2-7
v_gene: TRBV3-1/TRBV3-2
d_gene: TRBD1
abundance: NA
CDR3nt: TGTGCCAGCAGCCAAGACCCGGCCGGGACAGGGTCCTACGAGCAGTACTTC
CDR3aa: CASSQDPAGTGSYEQYF

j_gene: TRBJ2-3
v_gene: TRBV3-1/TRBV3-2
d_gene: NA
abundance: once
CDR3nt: TGTGCCAGCAGCCAAGACAGGCTAGCTTTCATTACGCAGTATTTT
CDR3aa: CASSQDRLAFITQYF

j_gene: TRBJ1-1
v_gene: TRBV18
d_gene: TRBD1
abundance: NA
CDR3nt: TGTGCCAGCTCAGAAGGACAGGACACTGAAGCTTTCTTT
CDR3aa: CASSEGQDTEAFF

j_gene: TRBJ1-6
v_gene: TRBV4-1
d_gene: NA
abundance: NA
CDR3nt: TGCGCCAGCAGCCAAGAGGGAACAGGTACCTATTCACCCCTCCACTTT
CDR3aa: CASSQEGTGTYSPLHF

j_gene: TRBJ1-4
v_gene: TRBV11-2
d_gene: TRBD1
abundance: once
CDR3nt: TGTGCCAGCAGCAATACAGGGGGACCGTATGAAAAACTGTTTTTT
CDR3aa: CASSNTGGPYEKLFF

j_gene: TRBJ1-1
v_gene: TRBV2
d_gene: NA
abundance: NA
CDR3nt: TGTGCCAGCAGTACAGGGCCCATAAATTTAGCTTTCTTT
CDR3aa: CASSTGPINLAFF

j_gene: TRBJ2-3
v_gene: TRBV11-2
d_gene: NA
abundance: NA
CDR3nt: TGTGCCAGCAGCTTAAGGATCCGAGATACGCAGTATTTT
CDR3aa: CASSLRIRDTQYF

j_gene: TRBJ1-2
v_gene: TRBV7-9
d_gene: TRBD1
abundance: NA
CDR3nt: TGTGCCAGCAGCCCATCCGGGACAGGGTATGGCTACACCTTC
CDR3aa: CASSPSGTGYGYTF

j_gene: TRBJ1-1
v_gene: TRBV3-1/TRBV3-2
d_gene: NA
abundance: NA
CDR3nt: TGTGCCAGCAGCTACGGCAGGAGGTGGACTGAAGCTTTCTTT
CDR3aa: CASSYGRRWTEAFF

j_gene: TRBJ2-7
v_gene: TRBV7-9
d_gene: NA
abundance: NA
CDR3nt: TGTGCCAGCAGCTTAGAGGGGGGGACTTCCTACGAGCAGTACTTC
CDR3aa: CASSLEGGTSYEQYF

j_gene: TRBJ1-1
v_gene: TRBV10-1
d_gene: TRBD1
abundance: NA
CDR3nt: TGCGCCAGCAGAGAGGGGACAGGGGCGAACACTGAAGCTTTCTTT
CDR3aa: CASREGTGANTEAFF

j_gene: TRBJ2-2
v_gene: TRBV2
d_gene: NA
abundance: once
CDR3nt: TGTGCCAGCAAACTGACAACCGCGAACACCGGGGAGCTGTTTTTT
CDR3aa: CASKLTTANTGELFF

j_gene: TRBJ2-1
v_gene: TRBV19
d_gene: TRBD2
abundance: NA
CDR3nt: TGTGCCAGTAGTAGGGCCCCTCTAGCGGGGGGGCCGGAGGAGCAGTTCTTC
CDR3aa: CASSRAPLAGGPEEQFF

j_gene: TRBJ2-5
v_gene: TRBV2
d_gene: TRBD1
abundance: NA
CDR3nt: TGTGCCAGCATCGGGGGACAGGGGCAGACCCAGTACTTC
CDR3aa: CASIGGQGQTQYF

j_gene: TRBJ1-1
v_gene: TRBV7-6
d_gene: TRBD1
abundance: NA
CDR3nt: TGTGCCAGCAGCTTAGACGTCGGGGGACAGCCTTTGAACACTGAAGCTTTCTTT
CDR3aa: CASSLDVGGQPLNTEAFF

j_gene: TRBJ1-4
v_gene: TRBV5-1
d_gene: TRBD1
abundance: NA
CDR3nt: TGCGCCAGCAGCACACAGGGGAGGTATGAAAAACTGTTTTTT
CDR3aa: CASSTQGRYEKLFF

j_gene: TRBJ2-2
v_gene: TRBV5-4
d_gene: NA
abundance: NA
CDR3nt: TGTGCCAGCAGCTTGTTGGAGGAGACCGGGGAGCTGTTTTTT
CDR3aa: CASSLLEETGELFF

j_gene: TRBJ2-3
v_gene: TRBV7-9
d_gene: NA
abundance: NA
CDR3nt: TGTGCCAGCAGCTTAGTATACGGACGCACAGATACGCAGTATTTT
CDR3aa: CASSLVYGRTDTQYF

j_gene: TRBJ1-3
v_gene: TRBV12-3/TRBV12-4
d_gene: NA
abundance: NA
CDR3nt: TGTGCCAGCAGTTCCCCCCAGGGGAACACCATATATTTT
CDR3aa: CASSSPQGNTIYF

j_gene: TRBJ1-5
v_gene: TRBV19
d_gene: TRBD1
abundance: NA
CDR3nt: TGTGCCAGTAGTGCCCGACAGGGATTGGGGGGCAGCAATCAGCCCCAGCATTTT
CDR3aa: CASSARQGLGGSNQPQHF

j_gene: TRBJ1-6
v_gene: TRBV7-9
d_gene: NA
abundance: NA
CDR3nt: TGTGCCAGCAGCTTAGCTGGTTCACCCCTCCACTTT
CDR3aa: CASSLAGSPLHF